This T cell receptor beta chain was captured by sequencing in a study of OX40 agonist ivuxolimab in advanced cancers. Study-wide results and caveats: CD8+ T cells were the subset that, on average, had more expanded clones than CD4+.

The CDR3 is made up of 13 amino acids. The germline CDR1 and CDR2 sequences are KGHSH and LQKENI. Trimming pared 3 bases from V and 7 bases from J, leaving 7 bases between. Baseline was the first blood sampling point, followed by cycle 4 day 1 and cycle 7 day 1. Regarding this clone: Its antigen remains unknown.

Clones were read by immunoSEQ multiplex PCR, and TCRdb kept only the in-frame ones, dropping some. The table records about 77,000 clones, 75% to 90% of them present only once. This receptor was taken from an adult with an advanced solid tumor such as melanoma, head and neck, liver or kidney cancer. Specimen: CD4+ or CD8+ T cells sorted from blood, collected in a trial of the OX40 agonist ivuxolimab. V usage is TRBV18 and J usage is TRBJ1-6; D is perhaps TRBD1 (6 bases). The CDR3 nucleotides read TGTGCCAGCTCACCTGGACAGAATTCACCCCTCCACTTT. It is translated as CASSPGQNSPLHF.